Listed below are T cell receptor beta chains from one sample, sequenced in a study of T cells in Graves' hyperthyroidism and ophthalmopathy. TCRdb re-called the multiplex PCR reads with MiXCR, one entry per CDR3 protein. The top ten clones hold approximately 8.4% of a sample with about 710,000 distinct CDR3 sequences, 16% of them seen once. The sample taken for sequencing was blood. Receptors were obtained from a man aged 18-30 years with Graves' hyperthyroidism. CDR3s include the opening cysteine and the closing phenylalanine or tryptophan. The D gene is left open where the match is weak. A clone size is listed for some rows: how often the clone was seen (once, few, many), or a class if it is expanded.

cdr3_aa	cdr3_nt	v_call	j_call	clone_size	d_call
CAWDPGHPPSPLHF	TGTGCCTGGGATCCGGGACACCCTCCTTCACCCCTCCACTTT	TRBV30	TRBJ1-6	few	NA
CASRLVLGVQYF	TGTGCCAGCCGCCTAGTGCTCGGGGTGCAGTACTTC	TRBV28	TRBJ2-7	many	NA
CASRRGTDYGYTF	TGTGCCAGCAGACGCGGGACGGACTATGGCTACACCTTC	TRBV6-1	TRBJ1-2	NA	NA
CASSVWAGGDTGELFF	TGTGCCAGCAGCGTATGGGCAGGGGGCGACACCGGGGAGCTGTTTTTT	TRBV9	TRBJ2-2	NA	TRBD1
CASSPHISDGLAGGSSYNEQFF	TGTGCCAGCAGCCCACATATATCCGACGGACTAGCGGGAGGTTCCTCCTACAATGAGCAGTTCTTC	TRBV7-2	TRBJ2-1	NA	TRBD2
CASSEVIRNTEAFF	TGTGCCAGCAGTGAAGTTATAAGGAACACTGAAGCTTTCTTT	TRBV6-1	TRBJ1-1	few	NA
CASSPREGRIYEQYF	TGTGCCAGCAGTCCACGGGAAGGACGGATCTACGAGCAGTACTTC	TRBV28	TRBJ2-7	many	NA
CATSATRGVVADTQYF	TGTGCCACCAGTGCCACCAGGGGAGTAGTTGCAGATACGCAGTATTTT	TRBV24-1	TRBJ2-3	few	NA
CSATRELYNEQFF	TGCAGTGCTACCCGGGAACTCTACAATGAGCAGTTCTTC	TRBV20-1	TRBJ2-1	NA	NA
CASRPTGQVWANVLTF	TGTGCCAGCAGACCGACAGGGCAAGTGTGGGCCAACGTCCTGACTTTC	TRBV6-1	TRBJ2-6	NA	TRBD1
CASSVGRVGTEAFF	TGTGCCAGCAGCGTAGGTAGGGTGGGCACTGAAGCTTTCTTT	TRBV9	TRBJ1-1	NA	NA
CSARTADTQYF	TGCAGTGCTAGGACAGCAGATACGCAGTATTTT	TRBV20-1	TRBJ2-3	NA	NA
CASTPRQAGYGYTF	TGTGCCAGCACCCCGAGGCAGGCGGGCTATGGCTACACCTTC	TRBV6-1	TRBJ1-2	NA	NA
CASTFGTSREQYF	TGTGCCAGCACTTTTGGGACAAGTCGCGAGCAGTACTTC	TRBV11-2	TRBJ2-7	NA	NA
CASSSGLAGGYRETQYF	TGTGCCAGCAGTTCCGGACTAGCGGGAGGGTACCGAGAGACCCAGTACTTC	TRBV6-1	TRBJ2-5	many	TRBD2
CASSSGLADYEQYF	TGTGCCAGCAGCTCTGGACTAGCGGACTACGAGCAGTACTTC	TRBV11-1	TRBJ2-7	many	TRBD2